These T cell receptor beta chains were read from a single sample in a study of blood T cell repertoires in COVID-19. The data were produced by immunoSEQ multiplex PCR, yet TCRdb's version contains in-frame clones alone and is incomplete. Among about 150,000 clones listed, approximately 79% were seen once. The sequenced sample consisted of PBMCs or T cells enriched from blood (not recorded which). The receptors were gathered from a man aged 50-59 years who had recovered from COVID-19. Each CDR3 is given with its conserved first and last residue. D genes are given only for firm matches. Only part of the rows carry a size: once, few, many, or a class if the clone is expanded.

d_call: TRBD1; j_call: TRBJ2-7; v_call: TRBV5-1; clone_size: NA; cdr3_aa: CASSRTGGKYEQYF; cdr3_nt: TGCGCCAGCAGCAGGACAGGGGGGAAATACGAGCAGTACTTC
d_call: NA; j_call: TRBJ2-5; v_call: TRBV3-1/TRBV3-2; clone_size: NA; cdr3_aa: CASSQSPQGETQYF; cdr3_nt: TGTGCCAGCAGCCAAAGTCCCCAGGGCGAGACCCAGTACTTC
d_call: TRBD1; j_call: TRBJ1-2; v_call: TRBV19; clone_size: NA; cdr3_aa: CASSLRDSQGWAF; cdr3_nt: TGTGCCAGTAGTCTCCGGGACAGCCAAGGATGGGCCTTC
d_call: TRBD1; j_call: TRBJ2-1; v_call: TRBV27; clone_size: NA; cdr3_aa: CASSPQGNNEQFF; cdr3_nt: TGTGCCAGCAGTCCACAGGGGAACAATGAGCAGTTCTTC
d_call: TRBD2; j_call: TRBJ2-3; v_call: TRBV4-2; clone_size: NA; cdr3_aa: CASSQYLAGVTDTQYF; cdr3_nt: TGTGCCAGCAGCCAATACCTAGCGGGGGTCACAGATACGCAGTATTTT
d_call: NA; j_call: TRBJ1-3; v_call: TRBV4-2; clone_size: NA; cdr3_aa: CASSSVGGSGNTIYF; cdr3_nt: TGTGCCAGCAGCTCCGTCGGGGGTTCTGGAAACACCATATATTTT
d_call: NA; j_call: TRBJ1-1; v_call: TRBV6-1; clone_size: NA; cdr3_aa: CASSDLGYTEAFF; cdr3_nt: TGTGCCAGCAGTGACCTCGGGTACACTGAAGCTTTCTTT
d_call: NA; j_call: TRBJ1-1; v_call: TRBV5-4; clone_size: NA; cdr3_aa: CAYSPFSLNTEAFF; cdr3_nt: TGTGCCTACTCGCCATTCTCGCTGAACACTGAAGCTTTCTTT
d_call: NA; j_call: TRBJ2-5; v_call: TRBV10-3; clone_size: NA; cdr3_aa: CAIAPGLGETQYF; cdr3_nt: TGTGCCATCGCCCCAGGGTTGGGAGAGACCCAGTACTTC
d_call: TRBD1; j_call: TRBJ1-5; v_call: TRBV7-9; clone_size: NA; cdr3_aa: CASSSGTGGQPQHF; cdr3_nt: TGTGCCAGCAGCTCCGGGACAGGGGGTCAGCCCCAGCATTTT
d_call: TRBD1; j_call: TRBJ1-6; v_call: TRBV9; clone_size: NA; cdr3_aa: CASSVGGQDRVNSPLHF; cdr3_nt: TGTGCCAGCAGCGTAGGAGGACAGGACAGGGTAAACTCACCCCTCCACTTT
d_call: TRBD1; j_call: TRBJ2-5; v_call: TRBV6-5; clone_size: NA; cdr3_aa: CASSPWTGLQETQYF; cdr3_nt: TGTGCCAGCAGCCCCTGGACAGGACTGCAAGAGACCCAGTACTTC
d_call: TRBD2; j_call: TRBJ2-3; v_call: TRBV6-1; clone_size: few; cdr3_aa: CASSEALAGGTDTQYF; cdr3_nt: TGTGCCAGCAGTGAAGCACTAGCGGGGGGCACAGATACGCAGTATTTT
d_call: NA; j_call: TRBJ1-2; v_call: TRBV7-9; clone_size: NA; cdr3_aa: CASSLYPAHRDGYTF; cdr3_nt: TGTGCCAGCAGTTTATACCCAGCTCACAGGGACGGCTACACCTTC
d_call: TRBD1; j_call: TRBJ1-2; v_call: TRBV30; clone_size: NA; cdr3_aa: CAWRRDRAAYGYTF; cdr3_nt: TGTGCCTGGAGGCGGGACAGGGCAGCCTATGGCTACACCTTC
d_call: TRBD1; j_call: TRBJ2-6; v_call: TRBV5-1; clone_size: NA; cdr3_aa: CATKQGAGGANVLTF; cdr3_nt: TGCGCCACCAAACAGGGGGCGGGTGGGGCCAACGTCCTGACTTTC
d_call: TRBD2; j_call: TRBJ2-1; v_call: TRBV5-1; clone_size: once; cdr3_aa: CASSSRLAGGLNEQFF; cdr3_nt: TGCGCCAGCAGCTCCCGACTAGCGGGGGGGCTCAATGAGCAGTTCTTC
d_call: NA; j_call: TRBJ1-3; v_call: TRBV12-5; clone_size: few; cdr3_aa: CASGLVASGNTIYF; cdr3_nt: TGTGCTAGTGGTTTGGTCGCGAGTGGAAACACCATATATTTT
d_call: NA; j_call: TRBJ2-3; v_call: TRBV9; clone_size: NA; cdr3_aa: CASSVGLADSTDTQYF; cdr3_nt: TGTGCCAGCAGCGTAGGGCTAGCTGATAGCACAGATACGCAGTATTTT
d_call: TRBD1; j_call: TRBJ2-7; v_call: TRBV5-1; clone_size: NA; cdr3_aa: CASRLTGNEQYF; cdr3_nt: TGCGCCAGCAGGTTGACAGGGAACGAGCAGTACTTC
d_call: NA; j_call: TRBJ1-6; v_call: TRBV7-3; clone_size: NA; cdr3_aa: CASSLMGGLENSPLHF; cdr3_nt: TGTGCCAGCAGCTTAATGGGGGGGCTTGAGAATTCACCCCTCCACTTT
d_call: TRBD1; j_call: TRBJ1-5; v_call: TRBV30; clone_size: NA; cdr3_aa: CAWSEGQGPSQPQHF; cdr3_nt: TGTGCCTGGAGTGAGGGACAGGGTCCAAGTCAGCCCCAGCATTTT
d_call: TRBD1; j_call: TRBJ1-1; v_call: TRBV25-1; clone_size: NA; cdr3_aa: CASSEYGQGRTEAFF; cdr3_nt: TGTGCCAGCAGTGAATACGGACAGGGTCGGACTGAAGCTTTCTTT
d_call: TRBD2; j_call: TRBJ2-2; v_call: TRBV20-1; clone_size: NA; cdr3_aa: CSASSPGGLAVTGELFF; cdr3_nt: TGCAGTGCTAGTTCCCCTGGCGGACTAGCGGTAACCGGGGAGCTGTTTTTT
d_call: NA; j_call: TRBJ1-3; v_call: TRBV3-1/TRBV3-2; clone_size: NA; cdr3_aa: CASSLYRAVSGNTIYF; cdr3_nt: TGTGCCAGCAGCCTATACAGGGCCGTCTCTGGAAACACCATATATTTT
d_call: TRBD2; j_call: TRBJ2-3; v_call: TRBV2; clone_size: NA; cdr3_aa: CASSAERGSTDTQYF; cdr3_nt: TGTGCCAGCAGTGCCGAGCGGGGGAGCACAGATACGCAGTATTTT
d_call: NA; j_call: TRBJ1-6; v_call: TRBV30; clone_size: NA; cdr3_aa: CACARVGNSPLHF; cdr3_nt: TGTGCCTGTGCCAGGGTCGGAAATTCACCCCTCCACTTT
d_call: NA; j_call: TRBJ1-2; v_call: TRBV4-1; clone_size: NA; cdr3_aa: CASSQLGVPYGYTF; cdr3_nt: TGCGCCAGCAGTCAGCTCGGGGTGCCCTATGGCTACACCTTC
d_call: NA; j_call: TRBJ1-1; v_call: TRBV6-4; clone_size: NA; cdr3_aa: CASSRTANTEAFF; cdr3_nt: TGTGCCAGCAGTAGGACAGCGAACACTGAAGCTTTCTTT
d_call: NA; j_call: TRBJ2-3; v_call: TRBV19; clone_size: NA; cdr3_aa: CASSRPGWTDTQYF; cdr3_nt: TGTGCCAGTAGTCGGCCGGGTTGGACAGATACGCAGTATTTT
d_call: NA; j_call: TRBJ1-3; v_call: TRBV30; clone_size: once; cdr3_aa: CAWSGTVGNTIYF; cdr3_nt: TGTGCCTGGAGTGGGACAGTCGGAAACACCATATATTTT
d_call: NA; j_call: TRBJ1-4; v_call: TRBV5-4; clone_size: once; cdr3_aa: CASSRGGNNEKLFF; cdr3_nt: TGTGCCAGCAGCCGGGGGGGGAATAATGAAAAACTGTTTTTT
d_call: TRBD1; j_call: TRBJ1-1; v_call: TRBV10-3; clone_size: NA; cdr3_aa: CAISAGGRGNTEAFF; cdr3_nt: TGTGCCATCAGTGCAGGGGGGAGAGGAAACACTGAAGCTTTCTTT
d_call: TRBD2; j_call: TRBJ2-7; v_call: TRBV7-9; clone_size: NA; cdr3_aa: CASSFGTSGDSYEQYF; cdr3_nt: TGTGCCAGCAGCTTCGGGACTAGCGGGGATTCCTACGAGCAGTACTTC
d_call: NA; j_call: TRBJ2-7; v_call: TRBV12-3/TRBV12-4; clone_size: NA; cdr3_aa: CASSSRGIYEQYF; cdr3_nt: TGTGCCAGCAGCAGCAGGGGAATCTACGAGCAGTACTTC
d_call: NA; j_call: TRBJ2-7; v_call: TRBV5-1; clone_size: NA; cdr3_aa: CASSQGTANPYEQYF; cdr3_nt: TGCGCCAGCAGCCAAGGGACTGCAAACCCCTACGAGCAGTACTTC
d_call: NA; j_call: TRBJ2-7; v_call: TRBV6-1; clone_size: few; cdr3_aa: CASSEQGYEQYF; cdr3_nt: TGTGCCAGCAGTGAACAGGGCTACGAGCAGTACTTC
d_call: TRBD2; j_call: TRBJ2-2; v_call: TRBV5-1; clone_size: NA; cdr3_aa: CASSLTAGVSTGELFF; cdr3_nt: TGCGCCAGCAGCTTGACTGCGGGGGTCTCCACCGGGGAGCTGTTTTTT
d_call: NA; j_call: TRBJ1-2; v_call: TRBV6-1; clone_size: NA; cdr3_aa: CASSELRFSNGYTF; cdr3_nt: TGTGCCAGCAGTGAACTTCGGTTCTCGAATGGCTACACCTTC
d_call: TRBD1; j_call: TRBJ2-5; v_call: TRBV5-1; clone_size: NA; cdr3_aa: CASRKGTGEGETQYF; cdr3_nt: TGCGCCAGCAGGAAGGGGACAGGGGAGGGAGAGACCCAGTACTTC
d_call: TRBD1; j_call: TRBJ1-1; v_call: TRBV2; clone_size: NA; cdr3_aa: CASTKGQGLNTEAFF; cdr3_nt: TGTGCCAGCACTAAGGGACAGGGGCTGAACACTGAAGCTTTCTTT
d_call: TRBD1; j_call: TRBJ1-3; v_call: TRBV19; clone_size: NA; cdr3_aa: CASRDRANSGNTIYF; cdr3_nt: TGTGCCAGTAGGGACAGGGCAAACTCTGGAAACACCATATATTTT
d_call: TRBD2; j_call: TRBJ2-7; v_call: TRBV6-5; clone_size: NA; cdr3_aa: CASSSEGRGDEQYF; cdr3_nt: TGTGCCAGCAGTTCGGAGGGGCGGGGGGACGAGCAGTACTTC
d_call: NA; j_call: TRBJ2-3; v_call: TRBV30; clone_size: few; cdr3_aa: CAWSLGGGTDTQYF; cdr3_nt: TGTGCCTGGAGTCTGGGCGGGGGCACAGATACGCAGTATTTT